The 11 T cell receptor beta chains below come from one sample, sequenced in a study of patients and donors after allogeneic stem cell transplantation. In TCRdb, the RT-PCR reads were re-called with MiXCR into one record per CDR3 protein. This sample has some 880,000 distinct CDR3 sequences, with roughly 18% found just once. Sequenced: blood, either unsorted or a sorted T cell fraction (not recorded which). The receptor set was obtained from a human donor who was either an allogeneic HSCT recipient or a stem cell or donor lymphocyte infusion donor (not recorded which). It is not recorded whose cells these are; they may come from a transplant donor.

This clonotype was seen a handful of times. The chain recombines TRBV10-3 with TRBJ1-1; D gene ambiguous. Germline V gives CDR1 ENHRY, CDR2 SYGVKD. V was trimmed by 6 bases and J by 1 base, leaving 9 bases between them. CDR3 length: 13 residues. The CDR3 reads CAIRVKANTEAFF. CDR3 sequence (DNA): TGTGCCATCAGGGTTAAGGCGAACACTGAAGCTTTCTTT.

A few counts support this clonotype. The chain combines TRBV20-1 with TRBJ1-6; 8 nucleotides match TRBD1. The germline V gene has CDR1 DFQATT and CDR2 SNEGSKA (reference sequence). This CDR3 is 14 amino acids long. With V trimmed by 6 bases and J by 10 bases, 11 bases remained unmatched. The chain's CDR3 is CSAPRQGNISPLHF. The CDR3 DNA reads TGCAGTGCCCCGAGACAGGGGAATATCTCACCCCTCCACTTT.

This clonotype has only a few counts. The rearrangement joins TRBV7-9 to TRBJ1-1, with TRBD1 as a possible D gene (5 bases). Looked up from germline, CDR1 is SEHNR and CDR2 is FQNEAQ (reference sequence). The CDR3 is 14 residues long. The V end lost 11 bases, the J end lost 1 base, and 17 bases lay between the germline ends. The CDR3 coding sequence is TGTGCCCCAGGGAATCGGGGACCGAACACTGAAGCTTTCTTT. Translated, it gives CAPGNRGPNTEAFF.

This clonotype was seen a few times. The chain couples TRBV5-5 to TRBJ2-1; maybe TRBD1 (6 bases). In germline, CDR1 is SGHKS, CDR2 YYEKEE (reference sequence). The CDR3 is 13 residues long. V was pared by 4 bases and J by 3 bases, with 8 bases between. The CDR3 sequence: CASSQGYYNEQFF. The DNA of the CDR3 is TGTGCCAGCAGCCAGGGGTACTACAATGAGCAGTTCTTC.

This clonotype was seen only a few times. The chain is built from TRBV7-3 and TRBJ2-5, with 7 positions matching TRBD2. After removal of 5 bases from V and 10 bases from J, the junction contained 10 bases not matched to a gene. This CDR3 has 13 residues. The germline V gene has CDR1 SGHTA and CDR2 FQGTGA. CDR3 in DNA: TGTGCCAGCAGCCCAAGGGAGGGATTGGACCAGTACTTC. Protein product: CASSPREGLDQYF.

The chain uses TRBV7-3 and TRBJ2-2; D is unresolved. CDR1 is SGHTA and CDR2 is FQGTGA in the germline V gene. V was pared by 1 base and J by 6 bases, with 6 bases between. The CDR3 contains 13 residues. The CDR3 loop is CASSLKVSGELFF. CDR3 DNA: TGTGCCAGCAGCTTAAAAGTGTCCGGGGAGCTGTTTTTT.

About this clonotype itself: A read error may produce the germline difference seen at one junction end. The CDR3 sequence: CDSSLVGDRGYTF. CDR3 nucleotides: TGCGACAGCAGCTTGGTGGGGGATCGTGGCTACACCTTC. The rearrangement joins TRBV5-1 to TRBJ1-2; a possible D gene is TRBD1 (5 bases). The CDR3 is made up of 13 amino acids. Looked up from germline, CDR1 is SGHRS and CDR2 is YFSETQ. Drawing the rest from reference TRBV5-1 and TRBJ1-2, the complete variable domain is KAGVTQTPRYLIKTRGQQVTLSCSPISGHRSVSWYQQTPGQGLQFLFEYFSETQRNKGNFPGRFSGRQFSNSRSEMNVSTLELGDSALYLCDSSLVGDRGYTFGSGTRLTVV.

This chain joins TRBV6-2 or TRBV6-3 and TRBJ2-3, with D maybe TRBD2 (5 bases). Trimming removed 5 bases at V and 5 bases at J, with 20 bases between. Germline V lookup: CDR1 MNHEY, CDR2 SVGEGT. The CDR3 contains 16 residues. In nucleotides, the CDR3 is TGTGCCAGCAGTGGATCCCTAGCCCCCCCCAAAGATACGCAGTATTTT. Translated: CASSGSLAPPKDTQYF.

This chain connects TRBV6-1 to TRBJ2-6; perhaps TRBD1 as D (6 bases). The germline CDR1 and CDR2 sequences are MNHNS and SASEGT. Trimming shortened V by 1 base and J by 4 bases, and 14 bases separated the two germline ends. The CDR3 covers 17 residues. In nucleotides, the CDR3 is TGTGCCAGCAGTGAAGGGACAAGGGGGTGGGGGGCCAACGTCCTGACTTTC. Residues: CASSEGTRGWGANVLTF.

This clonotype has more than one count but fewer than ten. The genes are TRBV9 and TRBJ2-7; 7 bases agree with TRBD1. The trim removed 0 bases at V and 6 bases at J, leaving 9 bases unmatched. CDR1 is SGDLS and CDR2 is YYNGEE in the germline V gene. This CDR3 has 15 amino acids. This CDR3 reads CASSVVGSAGGEQYF. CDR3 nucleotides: TGTGCCAGCAGCGTAGTCGGCTCTGCAGGGGGCGAGCAGTACTTC.

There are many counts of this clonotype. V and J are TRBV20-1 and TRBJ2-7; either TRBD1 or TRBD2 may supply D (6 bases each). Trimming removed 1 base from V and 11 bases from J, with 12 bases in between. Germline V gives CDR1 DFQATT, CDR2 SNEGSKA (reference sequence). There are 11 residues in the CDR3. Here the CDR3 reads CSARGGAGEYF. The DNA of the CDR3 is TGCAGTGCTAGAGGGGGGGCAGGAGAGTACTTC.